This T cell receptor beta chain was sequenced during a study of human T cells and chemical hapten exposure (dated by TCRdb to the early 2020s). Study-wide context: For sensitization, 2% DPC in acetone was applied to an approximately 2 cm by approximately 2 cm area of upper inner arm skin. The patient cohort, mostly female, included alopecia areata with under or over 50% scalp involvement, alopecia totalis and alopecia universalis. Around 30 alopecia patients provided blood for TCR sequencing at one to four time points (pre-sensitization, 2, 6 and 24 weeks). Weekly therapeutic DPC doses were additionally applied to the scalp of patients throughout the approximately 24-week study period. Peripheral blood TCR repertoire changes were tracked in vivo in alopecia patients during primary and secondary sensitization to the hapten diphenylcyclopropenone (DPC). Patch testing was done on the upper back using Finn chambers containing 0.01% DPC, and results were scored after 6 days according to International Contact Dermatitis Research Group standards. Blood was sampled from patients pre-sensitization (week 0) and at 2, 6 and about 24 weeks after DPC sensitization. Libraries were pooled for sequencing, and per-sample TCR yields varied mainly because of small differences in library volumes within the pool.

This clonotype was counted ten times or more. Its target antigen remains unknown. No much larger clonotype is one base removed from it; base qualities were not supplied. Receptor libraries were prepared by RACE. The sequencer was a NextSeq 500. During library preparation, unique molecular identifiers were attached to individual cDNA molecules so that TCRs could be counted in a quantitative, reproducible way. Each blood RNA sample was used to sequence both TCR alpha and TCR beta chains. Under the source paper's analysis protocol: A median of about 100,000 TCRs per sample was observed, with a range of roughly 20,000 to 700,000. V, J and CDR3 annotation of the TCR reads was carried out using the Decombinator software suite. Every sample was subsampled to the same number of TCRs (28,000) for the PS versus PT1 abundance plots. Expanded TCRs were defined as absent before sensitization and observed at least eight times at the 2-week time point. TCRdb ran its own pipeline on the public reads, namely fastp trimming at Q25 and MiXCR clone calling, and kept in-frame beta chains. Every entry covers one CDR3 protein and lists the most common genes and DNA from its rows. The V and J calls shown here were made by TCRdb, not taken from the authors' results. The sample records under 100,000 distinct CDR3 sequences, 10% of which are singletons. The ten largest clones represent around 5% of the sample.

Explained via the paper, the time point label denotes: patch test 2, 6 weeks after DPC sensitization. The treatment or condition label, read with the paper, signifies: therapeutic diphenylcyclopropenone sensitization with weekly scalp DPC. At every patch-test visit, the blood draw took place before the patch test was put on. Patients were eligible if aged 18 to 70, diagnosed with alopecia and judged suitable for DPC therapy, and pregnant patients were excluded. Total RNA was extracted from unfractionated whole blood collected in Tempus Blood RNA tubes. Study-wide conclusions, independent of this receptor: After repeated subsampling, the strength of the expansion versus patch-test correlation and the threshold at which it became significant changed. DPC sensitization did not change the number of TCRs with a frequency above 1 in 1000, and there was no evidence of changes in global repertoire structure. Because every patient had alopecia, a presumed autoimmune disease, the patients' immune response might differ from that of healthy individuals. Compared with pre-sensitization or healthy control sets, expanded TCRs formed significantly more large CDR3 similarity clusters, which is consistent with antigen-driven responses. The number of PT1 expanded TCRs positively correlated with patch test score, significant at thresholds 8, 16 and 32 but not 4.

Reading the germline V gene gives CDR1 LGHNT and CDR2 FRNRAP. Its CDR3 holds 13 amino acids, cysteine through phenylalanine. Kept here is only the CDR3 DNA, which spans 39 bases and is read in frame from base 1. V is clipped by 5 bases and J by 7 bases, and the sequence between their germline boundaries is 15 bases long. The TCR comes from a woman aged 45-60 years with alopecia areata. Some clones in this sample may be carry-over from other donors' samples. Recombination linked TRBV12-5 to TRBJ2-7; the D element might be TRBD1 or TRBD2, as each aligns at 5 bases. The material sequenced was whole blood, taken in connection with sensitization to the hapten diphenylcyclopropenone (DPC). Read as DNA, the sequence is TGTGCTAGTGGTCAAGAACCTGGGGGTGAGCAGTACTTC. Its translation reads: CASGQEPGGEQYF.